This TCR beta chain was recorded in a study of response to subunit inactivated influenza vaccine. Overall study results and limits: That few new T cells are recruited by each seasonal influenza vaccination was the authors' suggestion.

The CDR3 loop spans 11 amino acids. Germline CDR1 and CDR2: SEHNR and FQNEAQ (reference sequence). V was pared by 9 bases and J by 10 bases, with 16 bases between. TCRdb reanalysed the RT-PCR reads using MiXCR and keeps one entry per CDR3 protein. Seen here are about 780,000 distinct CDR3 sequences, roughly 18% observed once, and the top ten hold about a tenth. This clonotype came up many times. What it binds is not known. Sequencing used PBMCs from blood, obtained 5 days after vaccination. This clonotype originated in a man aged 50-60 years who received an inactivated influenza vaccine. The chain combines TRBV7-9 with TRBJ2-7, with D perhaps matching TRBD1 (7 bases). The CDR3 spells CASNGQGGQYF. CDR3 DNA sequence: TGTGCCAGTAACGGTCAGGGGGGCCAGTACTTC.